This entry features one T cell receptor beta chain sequence. This sample was included in a study of blood T cell repertoires in COVID-19. Across the whole study: Specimens from acute and convalescent COVID-19 originated in the United States, Italy and Spain. PBMCs, B-cell-depleted T cells, or T cells provided the cDNA or gDNA that made up the material.

Germline V gives CDR1 MNHEY, CDR2 SVGAGI. V was pared by 7 bases and J by 5 bases, with 9 bases of the junction left unmatched. The CDR3 has 15 residues. Methods used by the authors: Amplifying reference gene primers gave estimates of nucleated cell counts. TCRdb's table, derived via immunoSEQ multiplex PCR, lists solely in-frame clones and lacks some. V and J calls and clone size are copied from that table; D and trimming were computed from the DNA. The repertoire consists of under 150,000 clones, with 81% occurring once and the leading ten covering about 1.6%. V is TRBV6-5 and J is TRBJ2-3; 10 nucleotides match TRBD1. The sample consisted of peripheral blood. The source of this sequence is a man aged 50-59 years with acute or convalescent COVID-19. CDR3 region: CASNPDRGRGDTQYF. The CDR3 DNA reads as TGTGCCAGCAACCCCGACAGGGGGCGGGGAGATACGCAGTATTTT.